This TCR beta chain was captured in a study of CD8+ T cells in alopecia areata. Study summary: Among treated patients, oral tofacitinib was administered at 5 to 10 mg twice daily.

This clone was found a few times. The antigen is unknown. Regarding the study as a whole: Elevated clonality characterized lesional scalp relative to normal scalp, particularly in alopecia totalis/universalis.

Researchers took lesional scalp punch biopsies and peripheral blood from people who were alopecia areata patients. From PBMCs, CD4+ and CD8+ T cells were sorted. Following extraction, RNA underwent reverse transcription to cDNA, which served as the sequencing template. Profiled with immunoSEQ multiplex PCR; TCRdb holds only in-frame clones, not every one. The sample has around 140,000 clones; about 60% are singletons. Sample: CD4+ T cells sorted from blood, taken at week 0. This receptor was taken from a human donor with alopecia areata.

In nucleotides, the CDR3 is TGTGCCAGCAATTCCGGGCAAGACACAGATACGCAGTATTTT. It codes for CASNSGQDTDTQYF. The chain combines TRBV9 with TRBJ2-3; D is uncertain. CDR3 size: 14 residues. Germline V CDR1 and CDR2: SGDLS, YYNGEE. V shed 6 bases and J shed 2 bases, with 13 bases lying between them.